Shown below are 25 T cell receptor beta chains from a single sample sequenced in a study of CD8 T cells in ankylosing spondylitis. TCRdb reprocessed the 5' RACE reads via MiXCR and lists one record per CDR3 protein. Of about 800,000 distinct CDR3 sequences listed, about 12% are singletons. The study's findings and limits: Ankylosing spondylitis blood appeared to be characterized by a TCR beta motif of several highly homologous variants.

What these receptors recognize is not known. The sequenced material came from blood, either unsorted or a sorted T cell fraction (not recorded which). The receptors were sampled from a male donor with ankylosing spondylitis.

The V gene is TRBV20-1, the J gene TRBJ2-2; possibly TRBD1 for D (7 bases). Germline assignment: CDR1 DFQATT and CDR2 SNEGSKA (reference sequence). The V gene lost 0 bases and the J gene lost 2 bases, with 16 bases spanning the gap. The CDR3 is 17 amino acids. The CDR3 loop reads CSARDLRRDSNTGELFF. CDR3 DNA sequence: TGCAGTGCTAGAGATCTAAGGCGGGACAGTAACACCGGGGAGCTGTTTTTT.

The CDR3, as DNA: TGTGCCAGCAGTTTCGAAAGGTTTACCATCTACGAGCAGTACTTC. Translation gives CASSFERFTIYEQYF. The chain employs TRBV12-3 or TRBV12-4 and TRBJ2-7; no definite D call. The CDR3 is made up of 15 amino acids. The germline V and J ends were trimmed by 3 bases and 3 bases, with 15 bases remaining between them.

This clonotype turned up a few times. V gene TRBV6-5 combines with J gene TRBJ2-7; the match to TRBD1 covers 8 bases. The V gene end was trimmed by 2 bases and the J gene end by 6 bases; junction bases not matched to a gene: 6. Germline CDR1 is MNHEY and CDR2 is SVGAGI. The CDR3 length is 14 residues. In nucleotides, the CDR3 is TGTGCCAGCAGTTACAGGGACAGGCCAAGCGAGCAGTACTTC. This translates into CASSYRDRPSEQYF.

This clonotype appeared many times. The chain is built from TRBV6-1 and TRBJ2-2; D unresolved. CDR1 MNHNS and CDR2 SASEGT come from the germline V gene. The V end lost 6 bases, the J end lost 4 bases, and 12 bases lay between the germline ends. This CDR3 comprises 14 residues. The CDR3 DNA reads TGTGCCAGCAGAACTGAAAGAGTCACCGGGGAGCTGTTTTTT. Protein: CASRTERVTGELFF.

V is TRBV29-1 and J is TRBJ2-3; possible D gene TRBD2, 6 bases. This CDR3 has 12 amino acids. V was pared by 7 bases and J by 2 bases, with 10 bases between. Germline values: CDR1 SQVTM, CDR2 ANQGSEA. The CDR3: CSGGLFTDTQYF. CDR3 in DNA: TGCAGCGGGGGACTCTTCACAGATACGCAGTATTTT.

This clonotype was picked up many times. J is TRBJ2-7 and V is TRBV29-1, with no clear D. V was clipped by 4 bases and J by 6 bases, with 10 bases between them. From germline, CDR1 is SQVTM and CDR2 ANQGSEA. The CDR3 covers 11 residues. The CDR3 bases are TGCAGCGTTGGCGGAGATGGCGAGCAGTACTTC. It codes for CSVGGDGEQYF.

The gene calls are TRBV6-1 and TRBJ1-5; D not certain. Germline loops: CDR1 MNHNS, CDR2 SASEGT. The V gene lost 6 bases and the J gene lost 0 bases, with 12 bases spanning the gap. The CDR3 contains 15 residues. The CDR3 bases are TGTGCCAGCAGCCCCCTCGGGCGTAGCAATCAGCCCCAGCATTTT. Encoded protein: CASSPLGRSNQPQHF.

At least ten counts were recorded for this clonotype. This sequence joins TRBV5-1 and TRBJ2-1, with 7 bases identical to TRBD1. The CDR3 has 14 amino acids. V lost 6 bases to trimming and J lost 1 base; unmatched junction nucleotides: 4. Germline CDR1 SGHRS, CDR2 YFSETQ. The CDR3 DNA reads TGCGCCAGCACTCCGGGACAGTCCTACAATGAGCAGTTCTTC. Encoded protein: CASTPGQSYNEQFF.

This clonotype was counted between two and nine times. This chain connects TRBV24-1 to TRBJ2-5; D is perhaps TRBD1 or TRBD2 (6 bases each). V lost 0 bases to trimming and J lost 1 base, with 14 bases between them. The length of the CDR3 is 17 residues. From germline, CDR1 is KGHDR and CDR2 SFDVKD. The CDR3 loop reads CATSDLSGGFTQETQYF. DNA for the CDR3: TGTGCCACCAGTGATTTGTCCGGGGGCTTCACCCAAGAGACCCAGTACTTC.

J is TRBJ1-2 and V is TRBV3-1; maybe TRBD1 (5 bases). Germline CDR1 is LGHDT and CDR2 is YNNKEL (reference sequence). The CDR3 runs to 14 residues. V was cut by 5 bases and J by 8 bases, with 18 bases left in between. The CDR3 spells CASSSRQNPSGYTF. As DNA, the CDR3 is TGTGCCAGCAGCTCAAGACAGAATCCGTCCGGCTACACCTTC.

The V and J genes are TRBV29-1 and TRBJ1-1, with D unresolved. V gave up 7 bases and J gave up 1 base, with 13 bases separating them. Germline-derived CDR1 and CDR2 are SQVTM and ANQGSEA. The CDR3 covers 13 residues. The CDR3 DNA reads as TGCAGCGCTACCACTTACAAGAACACTGAAGCTTTCTTT. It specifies CSATTYKNTEAFF.

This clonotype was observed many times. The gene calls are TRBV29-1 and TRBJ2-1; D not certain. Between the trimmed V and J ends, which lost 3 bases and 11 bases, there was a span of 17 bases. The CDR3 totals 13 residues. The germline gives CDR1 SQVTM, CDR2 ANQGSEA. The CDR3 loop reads CSVDRVLEKKQFF. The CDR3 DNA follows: TGCAGCGTTGACCGGGTCCTTGAGAAAAAGCAGTTCTTC.

This chain's CDR3 is CASSQETRQVQFF. CDR3 DNA sequence: TGTGCCAGCAGCCAAGAAACCCGTCAGGTGCAGTTCTTC. The chain links TRBV4-2 to TRBJ2-1; D uncertain. Germline-derived CDR1 and CDR2 are LGHNA and YNFKEQ. The CDR3 has 13 residues. The V gene lost 0 bases and the J gene lost 12 bases, with 12 bases spanning the gap.

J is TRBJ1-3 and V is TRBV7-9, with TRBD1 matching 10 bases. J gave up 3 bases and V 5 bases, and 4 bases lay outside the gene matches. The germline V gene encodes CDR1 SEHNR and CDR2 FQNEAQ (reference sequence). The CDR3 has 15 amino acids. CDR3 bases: TGTGCCAGCAGCCCGCGGACAGGGGGTGGAAACACCATATATTTT. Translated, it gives CASSPRTGGGNTIYF.

The DNA for the CDR3 is TGTGCCAGCAGCTTAGGGCCGCAGGACTATTCACCCCTCCACTTT. Encoded protein: CASSLGPQDYSPLHF. The chain links TRBV5-6 to TRBJ1-6, with D unclear. The germline gives CDR1 SGHDT, CDR2 YYEEEE. The CDR3 is made up of 15 amino acids. Trimming stripped 2 bases from V and 8 bases from J, with 14 bases between. Supplemented by reference TRBV5-6 and TRBJ1-6, the full variable domain reads DAGVTQSPTHLIKTRGQQVTLRCSPKSGHDTVSWYQQALGQGPQFIFQYYEEEERQRGNFPDRFSGHQFPNYSSELNVNALLLGDSALYLCASSLGPQDYSPLHFGNGTRLTVT.

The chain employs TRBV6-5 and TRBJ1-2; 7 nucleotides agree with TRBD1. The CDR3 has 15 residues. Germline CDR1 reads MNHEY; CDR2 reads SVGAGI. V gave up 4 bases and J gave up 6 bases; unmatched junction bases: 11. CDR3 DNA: TGTGCCAGCAGTTTGGGAGGGGGCGATGTCCATGGCTACACCTTC. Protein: CASSLGGGDVHGYTF.

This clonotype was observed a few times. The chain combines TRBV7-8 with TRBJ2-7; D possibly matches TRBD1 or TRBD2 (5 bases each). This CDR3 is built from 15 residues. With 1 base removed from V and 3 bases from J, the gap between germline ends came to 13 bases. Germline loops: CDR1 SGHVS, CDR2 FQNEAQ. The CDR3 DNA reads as TGTGCCAGCAGCTTAGGGGGGAACCCTAACTACGAGCAGTACTTC. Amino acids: CASSLGGNPNYEQYF.

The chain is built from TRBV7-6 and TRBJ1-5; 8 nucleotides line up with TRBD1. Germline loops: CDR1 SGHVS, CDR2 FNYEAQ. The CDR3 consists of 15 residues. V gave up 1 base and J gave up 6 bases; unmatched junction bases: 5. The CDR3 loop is CASSLGAGGIQPQHF. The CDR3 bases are TGTGCCAGCAGCTTAGGGGCAGGGGGCATTCAGCCCCAGCATTTT.

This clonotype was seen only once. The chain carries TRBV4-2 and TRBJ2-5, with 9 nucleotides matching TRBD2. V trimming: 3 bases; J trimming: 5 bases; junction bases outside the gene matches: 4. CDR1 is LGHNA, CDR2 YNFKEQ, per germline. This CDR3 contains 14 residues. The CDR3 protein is CASSHLAGWETQYF. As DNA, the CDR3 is TGTGCCAGCAGCCACCTAGCGGGGTGGGAGACCCAGTACTTC.

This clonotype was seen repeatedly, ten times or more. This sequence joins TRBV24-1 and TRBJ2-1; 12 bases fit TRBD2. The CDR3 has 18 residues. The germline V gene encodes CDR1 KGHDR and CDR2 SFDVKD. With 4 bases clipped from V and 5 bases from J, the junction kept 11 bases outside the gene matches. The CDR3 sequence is CATSEALPGLAGHNEQFF. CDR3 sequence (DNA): TGTGCCACCAGTGAGGCCCTCCCGGGACTAGCGGGTCACAATGAGCAGTTCTTC.

CDR3 amino acids: CASILATGTYEQYF. Written as DNA, the CDR3 is TGTGCCAGCATCCTCGCAACGGGGACCTACGAGCAGTACTTC. The rearrangement uses TRBV28 and TRBJ2-7, with D maybe TRBD2 (5 bases). CDR1 and CDR2 (germline): MDHEN, SYDVKM. The V end lost 7 bases, the J end lost 2 bases, and 15 bases lay between the germline ends. This CDR3 comprises 14 residues.

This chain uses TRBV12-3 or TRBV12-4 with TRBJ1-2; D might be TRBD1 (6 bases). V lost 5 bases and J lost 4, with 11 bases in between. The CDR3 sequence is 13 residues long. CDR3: CASSVGGLYGYTF. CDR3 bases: TGTGCCAGCAGTGTAGGGGGTCTCTATGGCTACACCTTC.

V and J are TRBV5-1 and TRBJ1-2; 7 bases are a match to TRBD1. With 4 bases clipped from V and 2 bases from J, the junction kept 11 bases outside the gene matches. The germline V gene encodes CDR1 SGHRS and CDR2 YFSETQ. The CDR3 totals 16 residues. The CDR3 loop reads CASSRGTELGNYGYTF. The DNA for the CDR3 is TGCGCCAGCAGCCGCGGGACAGAACTAGGGAACTATGGCTACACCTTC.

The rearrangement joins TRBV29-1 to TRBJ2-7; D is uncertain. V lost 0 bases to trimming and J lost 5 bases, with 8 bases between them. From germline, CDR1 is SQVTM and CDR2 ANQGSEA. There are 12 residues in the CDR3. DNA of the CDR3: TGCAGCGTTGAAGAGCTGACGGACGAGCAGTACTTC. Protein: CSVEELTDEQYF.

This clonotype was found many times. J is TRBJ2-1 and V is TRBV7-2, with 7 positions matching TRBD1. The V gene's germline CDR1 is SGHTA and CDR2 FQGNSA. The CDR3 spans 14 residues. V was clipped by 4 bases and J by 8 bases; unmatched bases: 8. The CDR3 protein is CASSWDRGSDEQFF. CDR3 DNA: TGTGCCAGCAGCTGGGACAGAGGAAGCGATGAGCAGTTCTTC. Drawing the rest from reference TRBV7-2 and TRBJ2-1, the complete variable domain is GAGVSQSPSNKVTEKGKDVELRCDPISGHTALYWYRQSLGQGLEFLIYFQGNSAPDKSGLPSDRFSAERTGGSVSTLTIQRTQQEDSAVYLCASSWDRGSDEQFFGPGTRLTVL.